The 32 T cell receptor beta chains below all came from one sample that was sequenced in a study of technical replicates of blood from a few donors. The table came from immunoSEQ multiplex PCR; TCRdb's copy has only in-frame clones and leaves some out. The table records about 100,000 clones, approximately 96% of them present only once. Sample: T cells isolated from PBMCs. The receptors come from a human donor in good health.

The chain is built from TRBV7-9 and TRBJ2-7, with D perhaps TRBD2 (6 bases). Per germline, CDR1 SEHNR and CDR2 FQNEAQ (reference sequence). Trimming stripped 5 bases from V and 1 base from J, with 9 bases between. This CDR3 comprises 13 residues. CDR3: CASSRRESYEQYF. The CDR3 DNA is TGTGCCAGCAGCCGGAGGGAATCCTACGAGCAGTACTTC.

This chain uses TRBV19 with TRBJ2-7; D uncertain. Germline V gives CDR1 LNHDA, CDR2 SQIVND (reference sequence). V lost 8 bases to trimming and J lost 3 bases, with 17 bases between them. The CDR3 contains 14 residues. CDR3 nucleotide sequence: TGTGCCAGTGATCAACCTAAGAAACGCTACGAGCAGTACTTC. It translates to CASDQPKKRYEQYF.

This chain links TRBV30 with TRBJ2-1; 7 positions match TRBD2. V lost 3 bases and J lost 5; bases outside the gene matches: 7. The germline V gene encodes CDR1 GTSNPN and CDR2 SVGIG (reference sequence). The CDR3 length is 14 residues. CDR3 amino acids: CAWRGGSYHNEQFF. DNA for the CDR3: TGTGCCTGGAGGGGGGGGTCCTACCACAATGAGCAGTTCTTC.

This sequence joins TRBV25-1 and TRBJ2-7; 7 bases align to TRBD2. The CDR3 totals 16 residues. V trimming: 5 bases; J trimming: 4 bases; junction bases outside the gene matches: 14. Germline V lookup: CDR1 MGHDK, CDR2 SYGVNS. The CDR3 DNA is TGTGCCAGCAGTCACAACGGGGGGAACGCCTTTTACGAGCAGTACTTC. Residues: CASSHNGGNAFYEQYF.

The V call is TRBV27, the J call TRBJ2-1; 10 bases are shared with TRBD2. CDR3 size: 13 residues. V lost 6 bases to trimming and J lost 7 bases; unmatched junction nucleotides: 3. CDR1 is MNHEY, CDR2 SMNVEV, per germline (reference sequence). This chain's CDR3 is CASSLTSGNEQFF. The CDR3 nucleotides read TGTGCCAGCAGCCTGACTAGCGGGAATGAGCAGTTCTTC.

The chain recombines TRBV6-1 with TRBJ2-3; TRBD2 aligns across 7 bases. CDR3 size: 15 residues. Germline V lookup: CDR1 MNHNS, CDR2 SASEGT. V was clipped by 3 bases and J by 5 bases; unmatched bases: 8. The CDR3 loop reads CASSDWAGARDTQYF. The DNA of the CDR3 is TGTGCCAGCAGTGACTGGGCGGGAGCCAGAGATACGCAGTATTTT.

The rearrangement joins TRBV10-3 to TRBJ2-1, with TRBD2 matching 10 bases. After removal of 3 bases from V and 10 bases from J, the junction contained 12 bases not matched to a gene. Germline-derived CDR1 and CDR2 are ENHRY and SYGVKD. This CDR3 spans 16 amino acids. The CDR3 reads CAISDPPGVSGREQFF. In DNA, the CDR3 is TGTGCCATCAGTGACCCACCTGGAGTTAGCGGGAGGGAGCAGTTCTTC.

This chain links TRBV19 with TRBJ2-2; 8 bases match TRBD1. This CDR3 has 15 amino acids. Losses at the gene ends were 3 bases for V and 4 bases for J; bases not matched to a gene: 4. Germline V gene lookup returns CDR1 LNHDA and CDR2 SQIVND (reference sequence). The CDR3 DNA reads as TGTGCCAGTAGTATCGGACAGGGTTTCACCGGGGAGCTGTTTTTT. It codes for CASSIGQGFTGELFF.

The J gene is TRBJ2-7, the V gene TRBV30, with 9 bases that match TRBD1. V dropped 0 bases and J dropped 4; count of bases not matched to a gene: 1. The V gene's germline CDR1 is GTSNPN and CDR2 SVGIG (reference sequence). The CDR3 sequence is 13 residues long. CDR3 bases: TGTGCCTGGAGTGTGGACAGGGGTTACGAGCAGTACTTC. It yields the protein CAWSVDRGYEQYF.

V is TRBV27 and J is TRBJ2-7; 9 nucleotides match TRBD1. The CDR3 is 14 residues long. V dropped 4 bases and J dropped 6; count of bases not matched to a gene: 7. Germline V gene data show CDR1 as MNHEY and CDR2 as SMNVEV (reference sequence). The CDR3 DNA reads as TGTGCCAGCAGTTCAGACAGGGGGTATGCCGAGCAGTACTTC. It translates to CASSSDRGYAEQYF.

The V gene is TRBV27, the J gene TRBJ1-1; 9 bases agree with TRBD1. V dropped 5 bases and J dropped 1; count of bases not matched to a gene: 8. The CDR3 is made up of 16 amino acids. The germline CDR1 and CDR2 sequences are MNHEY and SMNVEV (reference sequence). DNA of the CDR3: TGTGCCAGCAGTCAAGGGACAGGGTTTCAGAACACTGAAGCTTTCTTT. The encoded protein is CASSQGTGFQNTEAFF.

The DNA of the CDR3 is TGTGCCAGCAGTGGCTTAGCGGGAGGGTACGAGCAGTACTTC. It codes for CASSGLAGGYEQYF. The genes are TRBV2 and TRBJ2-7; 11 nucleotides align to TRBD2. Germline CDR1 and CDR2: SNHLY and FYNNEI. This CDR3 region has 14 residues. V lost 4 bases, J lost 4 bases, and 3 bases stayed unmatched. Full variable domain (rest looked up from reference TRBV2 and TRBJ2-7): EPEVTQTPSHQVTQMGQEVILRCVPISNHLYFYWYRQILGQKVEFLVSFYNNEISEKSEIFDDQFSVERPDGSNFTLKIRSTKLEDSAMYFCASSGLAGGYEQYFGPGTRLTVT.

The V and J genes are TRBV6-1 and TRBJ2-1; 8 bases are a match to TRBD2. The CDR3 loop spans 11 amino acids. Germline loops: CDR1 MNHNS, CDR2 SASEGT. Trimming at V came to 9 bases and at J to 15 bases, leaving 10 bases not matched to a gene. The DNA of the CDR3 is TGTGCCAGTTATACCGGGACTAGAAGGTTCTTC. It encodes CASYTGTRRFF.

The CDR3 sequence: CASRLGQGESGYTF. Written as DNA, the CDR3 is TGTGCCAGTAGATTAGGACAGGGGGAATCTGGCTACACCTTC. The rearrangement links TRBV19 to TRBJ1-2, with 10 bases aligning to TRBD1. Unmatched junction bases numbered 8, after V lost 6 bases and J lost 7 bases. CDR1 LNHDA and CDR2 SQIVND come from the germline V gene (reference sequence). The CDR3 runs to 14 residues.

This chain joins TRBV19 and TRBJ1-1; weak D call: TRBD1 (6 bases). Germline CDR1 LNHDA, CDR2 SQIVND (reference sequence). The CDR3 has 12 amino acids. The V gene lost 5 bases and the J gene lost 8 bases, with 12 bases spanning the gap. The CDR3 spells CASSADRIEAFF. The DNA for the CDR3 is TGTGCCAGTAGTGCTGACAGGATAGAAGCTTTCTTT.

The chain recombines TRBV14 with TRBJ2-7, with 13 bases fitting TRBD2. Germline loops: CDR1 SGHDN, CDR2 FVKESK. V gave up 1 base and J gave up 3 bases; unmatched junction bases: 9. The CDR3 sequence is 18 residues long. This CDR3 is CASSQVATSGRWIYEQYF. The CDR3 DNA is TGTGCCAGCAGCCAAGTTGCGACTAGCGGGAGGTGGATCTACGAGCAGTACTTC.

V and J are TRBV19 and TRBJ1-2; D call uncertain. V dropped 3 bases and J dropped 0 bases, with 17 bases sitting between them. Germline V gene sequence: CDR1 LNHDA, CDR2 SQIVND (reference sequence). This CDR3 contains 17 residues. CDR3: CASSMLQAIIANYGYTF. DNA for the CDR3: TGTGCCAGTAGTATGTTACAAGCGATAATAGCTAACTATGGCTACACCTTC.

The chain carries TRBV10-3 and TRBJ2-5, with a tentative D call TRBD1 (5 bases). The CDR3 contains 15 residues. V was trimmed by 3 bases and J by 5 bases, leaving 16 bases between them. Germline V CDR1 and CDR2: ENHRY, SYGVKD. This CDR3 reads CAISERGNIRETQYF. Here the CDR3 DNA reads TGTGCCATCAGTGAAAGGGGTAATATACGGGAGACCCAGTACTTC.

The chain couples TRBV2 to TRBJ2-7; D might be TRBD1 (5 bases). The CDR3 has 12 amino acids. The germline V and J ends were trimmed by 2 bases and 4 bases, with 6 bases remaining between them. Germline-derived CDR1 and CDR2 are SNHLY and FYNNEI. The CDR3, as DNA: TGTGCCAGCAGTGAACAGGGATACGAGCAGTACTTC. Its translation is CASSEQGYEQYF.

This clone was seen a single time. CDR3 loop: CASTTKTDGYTF. Here the CDR3 DNA reads TGTGCCAGCACCACAAAGACTGATGGCTACACCTTC. The chain has TRBV2 and TRBJ1-2; no clear D. CDR1 is SNHLY and CDR2 is FYNNEI in the germline V gene. The V end lost 7 bases, the J end lost 6 bases, and 12 bases lay between the germline ends. The CDR3 is made up of 12 amino acids.

This chain links TRBV19 with TRBJ2-7, with 9 positions matching TRBD1. V was clipped by 3 bases and J by 5 bases; unmatched bases: 11. The CDR3 consists of 16 residues. The V gene's germline CDR1 is LNHDA and CDR2 SQIVND (reference sequence). Here the CDR3 DNA reads TGTGCCAGTAGTATGGGGGGTGGGACAGGGACGGACGAGCAGTACTTC. It yields the protein CASSMGGGTGTDEQYF. The variable domain in full, completed from reference TRBV19 and TRBJ2-7, reads DGGITQSPKYLFRKEGQNVTLSCEQNLNHDAMYWYRQDPGQGLRLIYYSQIVNDFQKGDIAEGYSVSREKKESFPLTVTSAQKNPTAFYLCASSMGGGTGTDEQYFGPGTRLTVT.

This chain uses TRBV4-2 with TRBJ1-2; 8 bases agree with TRBD1. The CDR3 runs to 16 residues. The germline CDR1 and CDR2 sequences are LGHNA and YNFKEQ. With V trimmed by 3 bases and J by 1 base, 7 bases remained unmatched. CDR3 amino acids: CASSQGGQGINYGYTF. The CDR3 nucleotides read TGTGCCAGCAGCCAGGGCGGACAGGGAATTAACTATGGCTACACCTTC.

The CDR3 DNA reads as TGTGCCAGCAGTTTAAGTGCGGGATTCCGGGAGCTGTTTTTT. Amino acid sequence: CASSLSAGFRELFF. The chain joins TRBV28 to TRBJ2-2, with a tentative D call TRBD2 (6 bases). The germline V and J ends were trimmed by 2 bases and 9 bases, with 13 bases remaining between them. There are 14 residues in the CDR3. Germline V lookup: CDR1 MDHEN, CDR2 SYDVKM.

CDR3: CASSLDSSGANVLTF. The CDR3 DNA follows: TGTGCCAGCAGCTTGGACAGCTCTGGGGCCAACGTCCTGACTTTC. This chain uses TRBV7-9 with TRBJ2-6, with D tentatively TRBD1 (6 bases). CDR1 is SEHNR and CDR2 is FQNEAQ in the germline V gene (reference sequence). The V gene lost 3 bases and the J gene lost 0 bases, with 6 bases spanning the gap. CDR3 length: 15 residues.

The rearrangement uses TRBV6-5 and TRBJ1-1; D perhaps matches TRBD1 (6 bases). This CDR3 has 14 residues. CDR1 and CDR2 from the germline V gene are MNHEY and SVGAGI. V was shortened by 0 bases and J by 4 bases, with 9 bases between the two germline ends. The CDR3 loop is CASSYSGRGTEAFF. As DNA, the CDR3 is TGTGCCAGCAGTTACTCGGGCAGGGGCACTGAAGCTTTCTTT.

Concerning this clone itself: This CDR3 is also generated by other DNA sequences in the sample. The chain links TRBV20-1 to TRBJ2-7; unclear D gene. Germline V gene sequence: CDR1 DFQATT, CDR2 SNEGSKA (reference sequence). This CDR3 contains 11 residues. Trimming took off 3 bases at V and 3 bases at J, with 6 bases between the two ends. The DNA of the CDR3 is TGCAGTGCTAGGTCGTTCTACGAGCAGTACTTC. Amino acids: CSARSFYEQYF.

The chain links TRBV18 to TRBJ2-7; D may be TRBD2 (5 bases). Germline loops: CDR1 KGHSH, CDR2 LQKENI. V lost 3 bases, J lost 1 base, and 13 bases lay in between. The CDR3 has 15 amino acids. CDR3 in DNA: TGTGCCAGCTCACCCGAAGTTTCGGGGTCCTACGAGCAGTACTTC. It translates to CASSPEVSGSYEQYF.

The chain recombines TRBV2 with TRBJ2-2; 9 nucleotides line up with TRBD2. Per the germline V gene, CDR1 is SNHLY and CDR2 is FYNNEI. This CDR3 is 16 amino acids long. Germline trimming cut 0 bases from V and 7 bases from J; bases unmatched to any gene: 6. The CDR3 DNA is TGTGCCAGCAGTGAAGCCCTGCTAGCGGGATTCGGGGAGCTGTTTTTT. Protein: CASSEALLAGFGELFF.

This sequence joins TRBV5-4 and TRBJ1-1, with 9 nucleotides matching TRBD1. CDR1 and CDR2 from the germline V gene are SGHNT and YYREEE (reference sequence). This CDR3 is 16 amino acids long. J was trimmed by 6 bases and V by 4 bases; bases with no gene match: 13. The CDR3 DNA sequence: TGTGCCAGCAGCCCCGGGACAGGGAGGTTCGTCTCTGAAGCTTTCTTT. The encoded protein is CASSPGTGRFVSEAFF.

The chain combines TRBV5-3 with TRBJ2-5; 9 bases align to TRBD2. TRBV5-3 is sorted into the ORF group, with uncertain function. CDR3 length: 16 amino acids. J gave up 2 bases and V 0 bases, and 5 bases lay outside the gene matches. CDR3 sequence (DNA): TGTGCCAGAAGCTTGGTTAGCGGGAGTGAACAAGAGACCCAGTACTTC. Translating gives CARSLVSGSEQETQYF.

This CDR3 is CASQDRVREDTF. The CDR3 DNA follows: TGTGCCAGCCAGGACAGGGTAAGGGAGGACACCTTC. This chain joins TRBV6-1 and TRBJ1-2; 8 positions match TRBD1. The CDR3 extends over 12 amino acids. V was clipped by 8 bases and J by 12 bases; unmatched bases: 11. From germline, CDR1 is MNHNS and CDR2 SASEGT.

The chain uses TRBV7-9 and TRBJ2-7; TRBD1 aligns across 7 bases. With 0 bases clipped from V and 2 bases from J, the junction kept 4 bases outside the gene matches. Germline V gene lookup returns CDR1 SEHNR and CDR2 FQNEAQ (reference sequence). The CDR3 runs 15 residues. The CDR3 nucleotides are TGTGCCAGCAGCTTAGCGGGACAGATCCCCTACGAGCAGTACTTC. This codes for CASSLAGQIPYEQYF.